The table lists the clone carrying this TCR beta chain with many counts. The data were obtained in a study of T cells in Graves' hyperthyroidism and ophthalmopathy. TCR beta CDR3 sequences were amplified from RNA transcripts. HTBI primers drove first-round RT-PCR of the TCR CDR3. TCRdb re-derived calls from the multiplex PCR reads in MiXCR, one entry per CDR3 protein. The table shows hundreds of thousands of distinct CDR3 sequences, with less than 15% occurring only once. The V end lost 4 bases, the J end lost 4 bases, and 17 bases lay between the germline ends. The length of the CDR3 is 15 residues. CDR1 GTSNPN and CDR2 SVGIG come from the germline V gene (reference sequence).

The TCR was taken from a woman younger than 35 with Graves' hyperthyroidism. Material: blood. The chain has TRBV30 and TRBJ1-5; a weak D match, TRBD1 (5 bases). CDR3 region: CAWNGEGRGNQPQHF. DNA of the CDR3: TGTGCCTGGAACGGGGAAGGGAGGGGTAATCAGCCCCAGCATTTT.